This TCR beta chain came from a study of Graves' ophthalmopathy and Graves' hyperthyroidism. This clonotype was counted only a few times. The antigen remains undetermined. Study outcomes and limitations: A model of 13 signatures distinguished ophthalmopathy from stable hyperthyroidism at roughly 86% sensitivity and around 81% specificity. The model predicted progression of ophthalmopathy with a sensitivity of just over 70%, and its specificity was 72% to 80%.

All donors with ophthalmopathy were recorded as having moderate-to-severe activity, CAS ≥3, NOSPECS ≥4 and a duration under 3 months. Diagnostic conclusions were grounded in clinical symptoms, serum thyroxine, TRAb, thyroid ultrasound and orbital computed tomography. The sequenced template was RNA, covering the TCR beta CDR3 region. Following a first-round RT-PCR that used HTBI primers, a second-round multiplex PCR was carried out. TCRdb recomputed calls from the multiplex PCR reads with MiXCR, one row per CDR3 protein. This table has 650,000 to 900,000 distinct CDR3 sequences, around 40% appearing once. The germline CDR1 and CDR2 sequences are LNHDA and SQIVND (reference sequence). The CDR3 has 14 amino acids. Trimming pared 4 bases from V and 6 bases from J, leaving 12 bases between.

The receptor was derived from an adult man with Graves' ophthalmopathy. The chain uses TRBV19 and TRBJ2-2, with a weak D call TRBD1 (5 bases). Sequencing was performed on peripheral blood. CDR3 in amino acids: CASSTLKGPGELFF. DNA for the CDR3: TGTGCCAGTAGTACCCTTAAGGGGCCCGGGGAGCTGTTTTTT.